The rows below give T cell receptor beta chains drawn from one sample of a study of cytomegalovirus exposure and HLA in healthy donors. Only in-frame clones appear in the TCRdb table, and some are missing; sequencing was by immunoSEQ multiplex PCR. The sample shows fewer than 200,000 clones, about 79% of them seen only once. The sample was PBMCs. The receptors originated from a woman aged 50 to 65 in good health and CMV-seropositive. Each CDR3 is given with its conserved first and last residue. A D gene is named only where the DNA matches it firmly. The size of a clone is reported for some rows only, either as once, few or many, or as a class for expanded clones.

cdr3_nt cdr3_aa v_call cdr3_length j_call d_call clone_size
TGCGCCAGCAGCCAAGGGGAGGGGGGGGTCCGGATTCTGTTTTTT CASSQGEGGVRILFF TRBV4-1 15 TRBJ1-4 . .
TGTGCCAGCAGCTTAGGGGCGGGCAGGGGTGTTAATGAGCAGTTCTTC CASSLGAGRGVNEQFF TRBV11-2 16 TRBJ2-1 . .
TGTGCCAGCAGTCCTCGAACTCCGGGGTTTGGTCGGGGCTATGGCTACACCTTC CASSPRTPGFGRGYGYTF TRBV27 18 TRBJ1-2 . .
TGTGCCAGCAGCTCCCGTGGTCCAGGGATGAACACTGAAGCTTTCTTT CASSSRGPGMNTEAFF TRBV11-3 16 TRBJ1-1 . .
TGTGCCAGCAGTGATACTGGGACAGCCAACACTGAAGCTTTCTTT CASSDTGTANTEAFF TRBV25-1 15 TRBJ1-1 TRBD1 .
TGTGCCAGCATCAATTCCCTGTCGGGGGGTGGCTACACCTTC CASINSLSGGGYTF TRBV7-9 14 TRBJ1-2 . .
TGCAGCGTATCCAGAGGGGACTACACTGAAGCTTTCTTT CSVSRGDYTEAFF TRBV29-1 13 TRBJ1-1 . .
TGTGCCAGCAGCTCAGGGGGCGGACCAAATTCACCCCTCCACTTT CASSSGGGPNSPLHF TRBV7-2 15 TRBJ1-6 TRBD1 .
TGTGCCAGCAGCTTAGCGGTCCAGGCTATTGAAGCTTTCTTT CASSLAVQAIEAFF TRBV7-9 14 TRBJ1-1 . .
TGTGCCAGCAGCGCCCGCGGTCTGATGACTAGCACAGATACGCAGTATTTT CASSARGLMTSTDTQYF TRBV11-2 17 TRBJ2-3 . .
TGTGCCAGCAGTTTGGACAGGCAAGGGGGCTACACCTTC CASSLDRQGGYTF TRBV7-2 13 TRBJ1-2 TRBD1 .
TGTGCCAGCAGTGTCTCTTCACAGGGGGACTATGGCTACACCTTC CASSVSSQGDYGYTF TRBV28 15 TRBJ1-2 TRBD1 .
TGTGCCAGCAGGTCAGTTTCCTACGAGCAGTACTTC CASRSVSYEQYF TRBV6-1 12 TRBJ2-7 . .
TGTGCCACCAGCAGAATGGGACAGAGCTCCTACGAGCAGTACTTC CATSRMGQSSYEQYF TRBV15 15 TRBJ2-7 TRBD1 few
TGTGCCTCCTCGGGAGAGAGGGGTCAGCCCCAGCATTTT CASSGERGQPQHF TRBV19 13 TRBJ1-5 . .
TGTGCCATCGGGAGGAGGAACACTGAAGCTTTCTTT CAIGRRNTEAFF TRBV15 12 TRBJ1-1 . .
TGTGCCAGCACCCGGGACAGGGAGCTAGCCCGGAGGCCCGGGGAGCTGTTTTTT CASTRDRELARRPGELFF TRBV2 18 TRBJ2-2 TRBD1 once
TGTGCCAGCAGCCGACACGGAATCCAAGAGACCCAGTACTTC CASSRHGIQETQYF TRBV7-6 14 TRBJ2-5 . .
TGTGCCAGCAGCCTCCGGGACAGGGGCGACAATGAGCAGTTCTTC CASSLRDRGDNEQFF TRBV7-9 15 TRBJ2-1 TRBD1 .
TGTGCCAGCAGTCCCGACAGGGGCGGCAATCAGCCCCAGCATTTT CASSPDRGGNQPQHF TRBV6-5 15 TRBJ1-5 TRBD1 .
TGCGCCAGCAGCTTGATAAGGGGCGATGGCGGGGAGCTGTTTTTT CASSLIRGDGGELFF TRBV5-1 15 TRBJ2-2 . .
TGTGCCAGCGGCGGGGGGTACAATGAGCAGTTCTTC CASGGGYNEQFF TRBV28 12 TRBJ2-1 TRBD2 .
TGTGCCAGCAGCTTCTCCGGGAACACAGATACGCAGTATTTT CASSFSGNTDTQYF TRBV7-2 14 TRBJ2-3 . few
TGTGCCAGCAGTGATACGCCCCAGGCGCAGTACTTC CASSDTPQAQYF TRBV2 12 TRBJ2-7 . .
TGTGCCAGCAGCTTAAGGACTCGCACAGATACGCAGTATTTT CASSLRTRTDTQYF TRBV7-8 14 TRBJ2-3 . .
TGTGCCAGCAGCTCCCCGGGGAGGAATGAGCAGTTCTTC CASSSPGRNEQFF TRBV7-2 13 TRBJ2-1 . .
TGCAGCGTCTGGACAGGGGATGGCTACACCTTC CSVWTGDGYTF TRBV29-1 11 TRBJ1-2 TRBD1 .
TGTGCCAGCACCGACAGAAGCTTCTCTGGAAACACCATATATTTT CASTDRSFSGNTIYF TRBV6-6 15 TRBJ1-3 . .
TGCGCCAGCAGCCTCGCAGGGACTAGCGGGGGGGTAGATACGCAGTATTTT CASSLAGTSGGVDTQYF TRBV5-1 17 TRBJ2-3 TRBD2 few
TGTGCCAGCAGCTCGACAGATACGCAGTATTTT CASSSTDTQYF TRBV5-6 11 TRBJ2-3 . .
TGCGCCAGCAGCTTGGAAGGGAGGAAATACGAGCAGTACTTC CASSLEGRKYEQYF TRBV5-1 14 TRBJ2-7 . .
TGTGCCAGCAGCCCGGAAGGCAGGGACTCCTACAATGAGCAGTTCTTC CASSPEGRDSYNEQFF TRBV5-6 16 TRBJ2-1 . .
TGTGCCAGTCAGGACAGGGCGGGCCAAGAGACCCAGTACTTC CASQDRAGQETQYF TRBV19 14 TRBJ2-5 TRBD1 .
TGTGCCAGCAGCTCGTCTAGCGGGAGGGCCGTAGAGACCCAGTACTTC CASSSSSGRAVETQYF TRBV5-4 16 TRBJ2-5 TRBD2 .
TGCAGCGTTGTGGGGACAGTGGGCACGAACACTGAAGCTTTCTTT CSVVGTVGTNTEAFF TRBV29-1 15 TRBJ1-1 TRBD1 few
TGTGCCAGCAGCTTCAAACAGGGCTCCAATTCACCCCTCCACTTT CASSFKQGSNSPLHF TRBV5-4 15 TRBJ1-6 . .
TGTGCCAGCAGCCCGGTTGAAGGGACAGGGTACTTC CASSPVEGTGYF TRBV5-5 12 TRBJ2-5 TRBD1 once
TGTGCCTGGAGTTTACAGGGGGCAGGTGGCTACACCTTC CAWSLQGAGGYTF TRBV30 13 TRBJ1-2 TRBD1 .
TGCGCCAGCAGCCAAGAACCCGGGAAGGGGGTTGGGGAGCAGTACTTC CASSQEPGKGVGEQYF TRBV4-3 16 TRBJ2-7 . .
TGTGCCAGCAGCGTAGAGGGCCCGGGGTCCGGAAACACCATATATTTT CASSVEGPGSGNTIYF TRBV9 16 TRBJ1-3 . once
TGTGCCAGCAGTGGGGGACAGAGTAGTGAAAAACTGTTTTTT CASSGGQSSEKLFF TRBV6-1 14 TRBJ1-4 TRBD1 .
TGTGCTAGCAGCCAAGGACTAGCCTCATACAATGAGCAGTTCTTC CASSQGLASYNEQFF TRBV7-7 15 TRBJ2-1 TRBD2 .
TGTGCCAGCTCACCAGGCAGGCCGACCGATAGCTATGGCTACACCTTC CASSPGRPTDSYGYTF TRBV18 16 TRBJ1-2 . .